The 10 T cell receptor beta chains below were found in one sample sequenced in a study of human T cells and chemical hapten exposure. TCRdb redid the calling of the RACE reads with MiXCR, one entry per CDR3 protein. The sample yields under 55,000 distinct CDR3 sequences, approximately 9.9% seen once. Time point meaning: patch test 3, about 24 weeks after DPC sensitization. Treatment: therapeutic diphenylcyclopropenone sensitization with weekly scalp DPC. Specimen: whole blood, collected in connection with sensitization to the hapten diphenylcyclopropenone (DPC). These receptors originate from a woman between 35 and 50 years old with alopecia areata. Some clones in this sample may be carry-over from other donors' samples.

This clonotype came up a few times. The CDR3 DNA sequence: TGCGCCAGCAGCTTGGCCATGGCCGGGGAGCTGTTTTTT. Protein sequence: CASSLAMAGELFF. The gene calls are TRBV5-1 and TRBJ2-2; no clear D gene. The CDR3 extends over 13 amino acids. V was cut by 0 bases and J by 6 bases, with 6 bases left in between. Per the germline V gene, CDR1 is SGHRS and CDR2 is YFSETQ.

This clonotype was found a few times. This rearrangement joins TRBV12-3 or TRBV12-4 to TRBJ1-5; D not certain. V lost 0 bases and J lost 3, with 12 bases in between. This CDR3 has 16 amino acids. The DNA for the CDR3 is TGTGCCAGCAGTTTAGCTCGGGGTGCCCCCAATCAGCCCCAGCATTTT. Its protein product is CASSLARGAPNQPQHF.

The chain has TRBV4-1 and TRBJ2-1; D could derive from TRBD1 or TRBD2 (5 bases each). Germline V gene data show CDR1 as MGHRA and CDR2 as YSYEKL. The CDR3 has 14 amino acids. V lost 2 bases to trimming and J lost 9 bases, with 14 bases between them. CDR3 region: CASSQRSRAGEQFF. The CDR3 nucleotides are TGCGCCAGCAGCCAACGCAGCAGGGCGGGTGAGCAGTTCTTC.

This clonotype was observed a handful of times. The rearrangement uses TRBV7-8 and TRBJ2-2; D gene ambiguous. This CDR3 is built from 12 residues. Per the germline V gene, CDR1 is SGHVS and CDR2 is FQNEAQ. Trimming removed 5 bases at V and 7 bases at J, with 8 bases between. Here the CDR3 DNA reads TGTGCCAGCAGCCCCGAGTACGGGGAGCTGTTTTTT. It is translated as CASSPEYGELFF. The full variable domain, its missing parts supplied by reference TRBV7-8 and TRBJ2-2, is GAGVSQSPRYKVAKRGQDVALRCDPISGHVSLFWYQQALGQGPEFLTYFQNEAQLDKSGLPSDRFFAERPEGSVSTLKIQRTQQEDSAVYLCASSPEYGELFFGEGSRLTVL.

This clonotype was seen repeatedly, ten times or more. The chain recombines TRBV4-1 with TRBJ2-7, with 12 bases fitting TRBD1. With V trimmed by 1 base and J by 9 bases, 10 bases remained unmatched. The CDR3 is 16 residues long. In germline, CDR1 is MGHRA, CDR2 YSYEKL. Here the CDR3 DNA reads TGCGCCAGCAGCCAAGTGGAGTGGGACAGGGGGCGTAGGCAGTACTTC. Translation: CASSQVEWDRGRRQYF.

This clonotype has just a few counts. The chain's CDR3 is CASSLLQGSSYEQYF. DNA for the CDR3: TGTGCCAGCAGCTTACTCCAGGGGTCTTCCTACGAGCAGTACTTC. J is TRBJ2-7 and V is TRBV11-1, with D possibly being TRBD1 (6 bases). Germline-derived CDR1 and CDR2 are SGHAT and FQDESV (reference sequence). V lost 2 bases, J lost 1 base, and 12 bases lay in between. This CDR3 is built from 15 residues.

This clonotype was seen a handful of times. The gene calls are TRBV7-2 and TRBJ2-3, with 11 positions matching TRBD2. J was trimmed by 2 bases and V by 6 bases; bases with no gene match: 4. The germline V gene encodes CDR1 SGHTA and CDR2 FQGNSA. The CDR3 length is 15 residues. The DNA of the CDR3 is TGTGCCAGCAGTTATAGCGGGGGGGCCACAGATACGCAGTATTTT. Amino acids: CASSYSGGATDTQYF.

This clonotype was counted ten times or more. V usage is TRBV12-3 or TRBV12-4 and J usage is TRBJ2-1; D call uncertain. V was trimmed by 6 bases and J by 5 bases, leaving 8 bases between them. CDR3 length: 12 residues. The CDR3 region has the DNA TGTGCCAGCAGACATCCCCACAATGAGCAGTTCTTC. This translates into CASRHPHNEQFF.

As to this clonotype: Mismatch with germline at one junction end may stem from a read error. This sequence joins TRBV6-1 and TRBJ1-5; perhaps TRBD1 as D (5 bases). This CDR3 comprises 16 residues. Germline assignment: CDR1 MNHNS and CDR2 SASEGT. In DNA, the CDR3 is TGTGCCAGCAGCGAAGAGATCCGCAGGGTTAATCAGCCCCAGCATTTT. Translation gives CASSEEIRRVNQPQHF.

In its sample, this clonotype was seen many times. CDR3 DNA: TGTGCCAGCAGCGTCGGACTAGCGGGGGGCCAAGAGACCCAGTACTTC. This gives the protein CASSVGLAGGQETQYF. The V call is TRBV11-2, the J call TRBJ2-5; TRBD2 matches at 14 bases. This CDR3 contains 16 residues. Germline assignment: CDR1 SGHAT and CDR2 FQNNGV. V lost 5 bases to trimming and J lost 1 base; unmatched junction nucleotides: 3. Combining the CDR3 with reference TRBV11-2 and TRBJ2-5 gives the whole variable domain EAGVAQSPRYKIIEKRQSVAFWCNPISGHATLYWYQQILGQGPKLLIQFQNNGVVDDSQLPKDRFSAERLKGVDSTLKIQPAKLEDSAVYLCASSVGLAGGQETQYFGPGTRLLVL.